These 31 T cell receptor beta chains were sequenced from one sample in a study of vaccination and CD4 T cells after COVID-19. No antigen has been assigned to these receptors. As to treatment: approximately nine-day PBMC culture with coronavirus spike peptide pools or control peptides (ViraFEST assay). The study sequenced cultured CD4+ T cell DNA using the Oncomine TCR Beta short-read assay. TCRdb analysed the PCR reads with MiXCR anew, one entry per CDR3 protein. Among more than 15,000 distinct CDR3 sequences listed, 31% were seen once. Sequences were obtained from cultured CD4+ T cells from blood. Receptors originate from a human donor with COVID-19.

J is TRBJ1-1 and V is TRBV5-8; D is possibly TRBD1 (6 bases). Germline-derived CDR1 and CDR2 are SGHTS and YDEGEE. V dropped 4 bases and J dropped 3 bases, with 19 bases sitting between them. The CDR3 totals 16 residues. The CDR3 nucleotides are TGTGCCAGCAGCATGGACTTACAGGGTTGGGACACTGAAGCTTTCTTT. Amino acid sequence: CASSMDLQGWDTEAFF.

This clonotype was recorded a few times. Here the CDR3 DNA reads TGCGCCAGCAGCTTGATGACTGACTATAATTCACCCCTCCACTTT. Protein sequence: CASSLMTDYNSPLHF. The rearrangement joins TRBV5-1 to TRBJ1-6; D gene uncertain. Trimming cost V 1 base and J 3 bases, with 8 bases left between them. Germline V gene sequence: CDR1 SGHRS, CDR2 YFSETQ. The CDR3 runs to 15 residues. The entire variable domain, with the rest obtained from reference TRBV5-1 and TRBJ1-6, is as follows: KAGVTQTPRYLIKTRGQQVTLSCSPISGHRSVSWYQQTPGQGLQFLFEYFSETQRNKGNFPGRFSGRQFSNSRSEMNVSTLELGDSALYLCASSLMTDYNSPLHFGNGTRLTVT.

The genes are TRBV5-4 and TRBJ2-3; 10 bases are a match to TRBD2. The CDR3 length is 17 residues. Germline trimming cut 5 bases from V and 0 bases from J; bases unmatched to any gene: 9. The germline gives CDR1 SGHNT, CDR2 YYREEE (reference sequence). DNA of the CDR3: TGTGCCAGCAGTTACGGACTAGCGGTTCCTAGCACAGATACGCAGTATTTT. Translated, it gives CASSYGLAVPSTDTQYF.

This clonotype was recorded a few times. CDR3 in amino acids: CASSERNGYHAFF. DNA of the CDR3: TGTGCCAGCAGCGAAAGAAACGGTTACCATGCTTTCTTT. The rearrangement uses TRBV14 and TRBJ1-1; no clear D. Trimming took 5 bases from V and 11 from J, leaving 18 bases between them. CDR1 is SGHDN and CDR2 is FVKESK in the germline V gene. The CDR3 loop spans 13 amino acids.

The rearrangement links TRBV6-1 to TRBJ2-2; D ambiguous. This CDR3 contains 14 residues. Trimming pared 9 bases from V and 8 bases from J, leaving 19 bases between. The germline V gene has CDR1 MNHNS and CDR2 SASEGT. CDR3: CASSRASRFGELFF. CDR3 coding DNA: TGTGCCAGTTCCCGGGCCTCCCGCTTTGGGGAGCTGTTTTTT.

The gene calls are TRBV2 and TRBJ1-1; no clear D. Trimming shortened V by 7 bases and J by 4 bases, and 10 bases separated the two germline ends. This CDR3 has 12 amino acids. Per the germline V gene, CDR1 is SNHLY and CDR2 is FYNNEI. The CDR3 is CASKISSTEAFF. CDR3 in DNA: TGTGCCAGCAAAATTTCTTCCACTGAAGCTTTCTTT.

This clonotype was observed a handful of times. This rearrangement joins TRBV6-2 or TRBV6-3 to TRBJ1-5; D possibly corresponds to TRBD1 (6 bases). This CDR3 region has 15 residues. Trimming left V 5 bases short and J 0 bases short, with 11 bases between. Germline CDR1 is MNHEY and CDR2 is SVGEGT. The CDR3 coding sequence is TGTGCCAGCAGTACGACAGGATTTAGCAATCAGCCCCAGCATTTT. It is translated as CASSTTGFSNQPQHF.

This clonotype was observed a handful of times. The chain joins TRBV6-2 or TRBV6-3 to TRBJ2-5; D possibly matches TRBD1 or TRBD2 (5 bases each). Between the trimmed V and J ends, which lost 2 bases and 1 base, there was a span of 14 bases. This CDR3 has 16 amino acids. Germline assignment: CDR1 MNHEY and CDR2 SVGEGT. In DNA form, the CDR3 reads TGTGCCAGCAGTTACCGTACCGAGGGGTTCCAAGAGACCCAGTACTTC. This translates into CASSYRTEGFQETQYF.

This clonotype has just a few counts. The rearrangement joins TRBV2 to TRBJ1-5, with TRBD1 as a possible D gene (6 bases). CDR3 length: 15 residues. Trimming shortened V by 4 bases and J by 0 bases, and 10 bases separated the two germline ends. The germline gives CDR1 SNHLY, CDR2 FYNNEI. The CDR3 region is CASSGDIYSNQPQHF. DNA for the CDR3: TGTGCCAGCAGTGGGGACATTTATAGCAATCAGCCCCAGCATTTT.

The V gene is TRBV7-3, the J gene TRBJ2-7; D possibly corresponds to TRBD2 (7 bases). The germline CDR1 and CDR2 sequences are SGHTA and FQGTGA. The CDR3 has 15 amino acids. V was cut by 5 bases and J by 3 bases, with 17 bases left in between. The CDR3 loop is CASSPGASGVYEQYF. For the CDR3, the DNA is TGTGCCAGCAGCCCGGGGGCTAGCGGAGTCTACGAGCAGTACTTC. Full variable domain (outside the CDR3, taken from reference TRBV7-3 and TRBJ2-7): GAGVSQTPSNKVTEKGKYVELRCDPISGHTALYWYRQSLGQGPEFLIYFQGTGAADDSGLPNDRFFAVRPEGSVSTLKIQRTERGDSAVYLCASSPGASGVYEQYFGPGTRLTVT.

V usage is TRBV12-3 or TRBV12-4 and J usage is TRBJ2-2, with TRBD1 matching over 7 bases. CDR3 size: 13 residues. J lost 6 bases, V lost 9 bases, and 7 bases had no gene match. Here the CDR3 DNA reads TGTGCCAGTCTGAGGGGGCGGGCCGGGGAGCTGTTTTTT. It translates to CASLRGRAGELFF.

V and J are TRBV12-3 or TRBV12-4 and TRBJ1-4; D possibly corresponds to TRBD1 (5 bases). V gave up 6 bases and J gave up 12 bases, with 20 bases separating them. This CDR3 has 14 amino acids. CDR3 DNA sequence: TGTGCCAGCAGCCCACAGGTAATTCAGACGGAACTGTTTTTT. This encodes CASSPQVIQTELFF.

V gene TRBV6-1 combines with J gene TRBJ1-1, with no clear D. The CDR3 runs 13 residues. Germline CDR1 MNHNS, CDR2 SASEGT. V gave up 2 bases and J gave up 2 bases, with 6 bases separating them. The CDR3 region has the DNA TGTGCCAGCAGTGAATCCGGAAACACTGAAGCTTTCTTT. This translates into CASSESGNTEAFF.

A remark on this clonotype: One junction end does not reproduce the germline sequence, and a read error may be involved. The chain carries TRBV19 and TRBJ1-2; D is undetermined. The CDR3 is 13 residues long. Germline V gives CDR1 LNHDA, CDR2 SQIVND (reference sequence). CDR3 in DNA: TGTACCAGTAGTATCCCAGGCAACTATGGCTACACCTTC. Residues: CTSSIPGNYGYTF.

By share of the sample, this clonotype is medium-sized. This chain links TRBV11-2 with TRBJ1-2; TRBD1 agrees at 7 bases. The CDR3 is made up of 16 amino acids. J gave up 1 base and V 1 base, and 6 bases lay outside the gene matches. Germline V gene sequence: CDR1 SGHAT, CDR2 FQNNGV. The CDR3 loop reads CASSLGRDSINYGYTF. Here the CDR3 DNA reads TGTGCCAGCAGCTTAGGGAGGGACAGTATTAACTATGGCTACACCTTC.

In this sample, this clonotype turned up once. This chain links TRBV20-1 with TRBJ2-2; D remains ambiguous. The CDR3 runs to 18 residues. With 0 bases removed from V and 1 base from J, the gap between germline ends came to 18 bases. CDR1 and CDR2 (germline): DFQATT, SNEGSKA (reference sequence). CDR3 nucleotide sequence: TGCAGTGCTAGAGATCTCGGGCAGGCTGTCGTGAACACCGGGGAGCTGTTTTTT. The encoded protein is CSARDLGQAVVNTGELFF.

The chain carries TRBV7-2 and TRBJ1-2, with 10 nucleotides matching TRBD1. The germline V gene has CDR1 SGHTA and CDR2 FQGNSA. The CDR3 contains 14 residues. Trimming cost V 6 bases and J 4 bases; bases outside gene matches: 5. DNA of the CDR3: TGTGCCAGCAGTTTCGACAGGGGGCCCTATGGCTACACCTTC. This translates into CASSFDRGPYGYTF.

This clonotype came up a few times. The chain recombines TRBV20-1 with TRBJ1-1; D is uncertain. Trimming left V 3 bases short and J 2 bases short, with 13 bases between. This CDR3 has 14 residues. Germline lookup yields CDR1 DFQATT and CDR2 SNEGSKA (reference sequence). The CDR3 DNA sequence: TGCAGTGCTAGTTGGGAACTCCGCAACACTGAAGCTTTCTTT. It is translated as CSASWELRNTEAFF.

The V call is TRBV5-4, the J call TRBJ1-2, with TRBD1 as a possible D gene (5 bases). The CDR3 runs 15 residues. The ends were cut back, 3 bases at V and 5 bases at J, with 17 bases in the middle. CDR1 is SGHNT and CDR2 is YYREEE in the germline V gene (reference sequence). CDR3 amino acids: CASSSAGLENYGYTF. The CDR3 DNA sequence: TGTGCCAGCAGCTCTGCGGGACTGGAAAATTATGGCTACACCTTC.

To note about this clonotype: Relative to the germline gene, one junction end is altered; a read error may explain this. The chain combines TRBV7-2 with TRBJ1-2; D may be TRBD1 (6 bases). CDR3 length equals 13 residues. The germline V gene encodes CDR1 SGHTA and CDR2 FQGNSA. DNA of the CDR3: TGTGCCAGCAGCTTAGAAGGGGGGTATGTCTACACCTTC. Its translation is CASSLEGGYVYTF. Using reference TRBV7-2 and TRBJ1-2 for the parts outside the CDR3, the full variable domain is GAGVSQSPSNKVTEKGKDVELRCDPISGHTALYWYRQSLGQGLEFLIYFQGNSAPDKSGLPSDRFSAERTGGSVSTLTIQRTQQEDSAVYLCASSLEGGYVYTFGSGTRLTVV.

The gene calls are TRBV6-2 or TRBV6-3 and TRBJ1-1, with D perhaps TRBD1 (5 bases). Trimming cost V 11 bases and J 0 bases, with 13 bases left between them. The length of the CDR3 is 13 residues. Germline V CDR1 and CDR2: MNHEY, SVGEGT. The CDR3 here is CACYRTMNTEAFF. The CDR3 bases are TGTGCCTGCTACAGGACCATGAACACTGAAGCTTTCTTT.

This CDR3 is CASSYWHQPQHF. CDR3 nucleotide sequence: TGTGCCAGCAGTTACTGGCATCAGCCCCAGCATTTT. The genes are TRBV6-5 and TRBJ1-5, with no clear D. Germline CDR1 and CDR2: MNHEY and SVGAGI. V was cut by 1 base and J by 5 bases, with 3 bases left in between. This CDR3 region has 12 residues.

The gene calls are TRBV20-1 and TRBJ2-3; no reliable D call. CDR3 length equals 13 residues. The V gene lost 6 bases and the J gene lost 3 bases, with 13 bases spanning the gap. The germline gives CDR1 DFQATT, CDR2 SNEGSKA (reference sequence). This CDR3 reads CSAPRPVTDTQYF. The CDR3 coding sequence is TGCAGTGCCCCACGTCCGGTAACAGATACGCAGTATTTT.

This chain connects TRBV11-3 to TRBJ1-4; 8 nucleotides match TRBD1. In germline, CDR1 is SGHNT, CDR2 YENEEA. The CDR3 contains 14 residues. The ends lost 4 bases at V and 7 bases at J; junction bases unmatched: 5. CDR3 in amino acids: CASSWQGAREKLFF. As DNA, the CDR3 is TGTGCCAGCAGCTGGCAGGGGGCACGTGAAAAACTGTTTTTT.

The V call is TRBV7-9, the J call TRBJ1-2; possibly TRBD1 for D (5 bases). The CDR3 runs to 18 residues. Germline V lookup: CDR1 SEHNR, CDR2 FQNEAQ (reference sequence). Trimming stripped 2 bases from V and 0 bases from J, with 19 bases between. CDR3 region: CASSLMPPGRPANYGYTF. The CDR3 bases are TGTGCCAGCAGCTTAATGCCCCCGGGGCGGCCAGCTAACTATGGCTACACCTTC.

This chain connects TRBV19 to TRBJ1-5; maybe TRBD1 (5 bases). Trimming removed 3 bases at V and 7 bases at J, with 13 bases between. The CDR3 sequence is 14 residues long. Germline assignment: CDR1 LNHDA and CDR2 SQIVND (reference sequence). CDR3 sequence: CASSIAGPGQPQHF. CDR3 sequence (DNA): TGTGCCAGTAGTATTGCAGGGCCCGGCCAGCCCCAGCATTTT.

The V gene is TRBV20-1, the J gene TRBJ2-1, with D perhaps assigned TRBD1 or TRBD2 (6 bases each). CDR3 length: 14 residues. V lost 5 bases and J lost 6, with 17 bases in between. Germline V gene sequence: CDR1 DFQATT, CDR2 SNEGSKA (reference sequence). Here the CDR3 DNA reads TGCAGTGCTCCCCCGGGGGCCGGCGGCAATGAGCAGTTCTTC. This gives the protein CSAPPGAGGNEQFF.

This clonotype was seen only a few times. J is TRBJ2-7 and V is TRBV6-1; a possible D gene is TRBD1 (6 bases). Trimming took off 3 bases at V and 3 bases at J, with 15 bases between the two ends. The CDR3 consists of 15 residues. Germline V gives CDR1 MNHNS, CDR2 SASEGT. This chain's CDR3 is CASSDPGPGVYEQYF. DNA for the CDR3: TGTGCCAGCAGTGACCCCGGGCCAGGGGTCTACGAGCAGTACTTC.

This sequence joins TRBV6-1 and TRBJ1-1; D remains ambiguous. The CDR3 length is 14 residues. The ends were cut back, 9 bases at V and 9 bases at J, with 23 bases in the middle. Per the germline V gene, CDR1 is MNHNS and CDR2 is SASEGT. CDR3 DNA: TGTGCCAGTCCCCAGTCGGCCAGCGGGAGGCAAGCTTTCTTT. Translated: CASPQSASGRQAFF.

This clonotype showed up just a few times. This chain links TRBV11-2 with TRBJ1-2; weak D call: TRBD1 (6 bases). Germline CDR1 reads SGHAT; CDR2 reads FQNNGV. The length of the CDR3 is 14 residues. Trimming left V 4 bases short and J 2 bases short, with 11 bases between. The DNA for the CDR3 is TGTGCCAGCAGCTCGATGGACAGCAACTATGGCTACACCTTC. It codes for CASSSMDSNYGYTF.

This clonotype was seen a few times. J is TRBJ2-7 and V is TRBV20-1, with 14 bases that match TRBD2. V gave up 2 bases and J gave up 3 bases; unmatched junction bases: 3. Germline CDR1 and CDR2: DFQATT and SNEGSKA (reference sequence). The CDR3 has 15 amino acids. The CDR3 DNA is TGCAGTGCTAGATGGACTAGCGGGGGGAACTACGAGCAGTACTTC. This codes for CSARWTSGGNYEQYF.